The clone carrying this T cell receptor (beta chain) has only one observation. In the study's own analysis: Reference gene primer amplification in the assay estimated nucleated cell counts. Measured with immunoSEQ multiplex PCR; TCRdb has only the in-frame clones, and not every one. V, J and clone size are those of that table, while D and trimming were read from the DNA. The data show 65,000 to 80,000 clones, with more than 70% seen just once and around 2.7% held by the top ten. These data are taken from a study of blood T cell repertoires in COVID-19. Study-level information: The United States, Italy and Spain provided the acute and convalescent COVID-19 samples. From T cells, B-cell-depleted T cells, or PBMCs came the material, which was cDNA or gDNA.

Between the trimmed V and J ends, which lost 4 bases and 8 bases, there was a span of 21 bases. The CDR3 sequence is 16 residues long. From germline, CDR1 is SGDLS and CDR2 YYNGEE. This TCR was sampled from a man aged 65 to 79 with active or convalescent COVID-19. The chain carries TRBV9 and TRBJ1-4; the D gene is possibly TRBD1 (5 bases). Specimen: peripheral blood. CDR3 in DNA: TGTGCCAGCAGCTTACGTCCGGGGGGAGAGGAAGAAAAACTGTTTTTT. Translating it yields CASSLRPGGEEEKLFF.